Sequencing of this T cell receptor beta chain was carried out in a study of cytomegalovirus exposure and HLA in healthy donors. Notes on the study in general: What was likely a sequencing artifact was a cluster of highly shared sequence variants. Common viral pathogens (according to a later analysis) appeared linked to several of the most significant clusters.

Worth noting for this clone: What it recognizes is unknown.

The PCR ran on 60 Vbeta and 13 Jbeta primers. TCRdb keeps only in-frame clones here, not all; method: immunoSEQ multiplex PCR. The data show some 150,000 clones, with around 82% seen just once and about 2.4% held by the top ten. The CDR3 spans 16 residues. Germline loops: CDR1 MNHEY, CDR2 SVGAGI. Trimming removed 2 bases at V and 5 bases at J, with 15 bases between. Material for sequencing was PBMCs. This rearrangement joins TRBV6-5 to TRBJ1-4; maybe TRBD1 (5 bases). The receptor was isolated from a man in his fifties or sixties in good health and CMV-seronegative. In DNA form, the CDR3 reads TGTGCCAGCAGTTACCTGAGGGAGGGGACCAATGAAAAACTGTTTTTT. Its protein product is CASSYLREGTNEKLFF.